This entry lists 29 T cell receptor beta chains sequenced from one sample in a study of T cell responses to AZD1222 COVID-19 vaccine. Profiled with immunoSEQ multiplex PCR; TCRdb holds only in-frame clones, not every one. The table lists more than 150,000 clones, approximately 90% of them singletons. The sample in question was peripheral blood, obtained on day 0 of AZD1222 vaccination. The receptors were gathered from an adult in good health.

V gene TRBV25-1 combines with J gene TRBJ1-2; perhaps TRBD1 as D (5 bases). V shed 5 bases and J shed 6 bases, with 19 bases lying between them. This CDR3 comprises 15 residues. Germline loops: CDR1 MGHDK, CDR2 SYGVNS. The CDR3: CASSPTNIGGDGYTF. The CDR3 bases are TGTGCCAGCAGTCCAACGAATATCGGGGGAGATGGCTACACCTTC.

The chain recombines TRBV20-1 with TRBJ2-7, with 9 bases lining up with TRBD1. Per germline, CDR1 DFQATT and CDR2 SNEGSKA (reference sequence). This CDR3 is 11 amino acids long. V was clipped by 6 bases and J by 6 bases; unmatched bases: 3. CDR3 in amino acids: CSARTGVEQYF. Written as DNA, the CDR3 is TGCAGTGCAAGGACAGGGGTCGAGCAGTACTTC.

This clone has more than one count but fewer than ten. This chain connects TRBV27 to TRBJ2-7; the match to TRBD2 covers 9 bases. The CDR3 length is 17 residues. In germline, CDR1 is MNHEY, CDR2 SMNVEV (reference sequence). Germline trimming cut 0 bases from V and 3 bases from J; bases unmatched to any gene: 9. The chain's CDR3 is CASSLSGGLAGFYEQYF. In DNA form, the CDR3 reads TGTGCCAGCAGTTTATCGGGGGGGCTAGCGGGATTCTACGAGCAGTACTTC.

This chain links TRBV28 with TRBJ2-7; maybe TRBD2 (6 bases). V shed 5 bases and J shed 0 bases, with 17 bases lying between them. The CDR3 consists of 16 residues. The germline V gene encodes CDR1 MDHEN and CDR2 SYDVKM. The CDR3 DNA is TGTGCCAGCAGTCCTCAGGATAGCGGAAACTCCTACGAGCAGTACTTC. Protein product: CASSPQDSGNSYEQYF.

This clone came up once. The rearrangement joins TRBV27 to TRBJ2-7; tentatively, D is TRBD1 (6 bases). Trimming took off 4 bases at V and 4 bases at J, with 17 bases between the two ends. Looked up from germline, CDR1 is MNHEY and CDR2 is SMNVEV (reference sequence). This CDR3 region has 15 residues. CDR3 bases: TGTGCCAGCAGTTCGTCAACAGGGTTGGCGTACGAGCAGTACTTC. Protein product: CASSSSTGLAYEQYF.

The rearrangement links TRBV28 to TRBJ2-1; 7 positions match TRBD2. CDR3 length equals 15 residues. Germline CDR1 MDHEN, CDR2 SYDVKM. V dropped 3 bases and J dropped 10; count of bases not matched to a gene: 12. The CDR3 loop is CASSFSSGLFGEQFF. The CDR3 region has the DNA TGTGCCAGCAGTTTCTCTAGCGGCCTCTTTGGGGAGCAGTTCTTC.

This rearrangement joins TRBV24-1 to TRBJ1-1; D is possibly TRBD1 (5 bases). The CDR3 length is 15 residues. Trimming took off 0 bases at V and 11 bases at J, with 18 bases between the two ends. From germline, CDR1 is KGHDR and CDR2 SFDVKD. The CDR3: CATSDLRDLRGLAFF. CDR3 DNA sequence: TGTGCCACCAGTGATTTGCGGGACTTGAGAGGGTTGGCTTTCTTT.

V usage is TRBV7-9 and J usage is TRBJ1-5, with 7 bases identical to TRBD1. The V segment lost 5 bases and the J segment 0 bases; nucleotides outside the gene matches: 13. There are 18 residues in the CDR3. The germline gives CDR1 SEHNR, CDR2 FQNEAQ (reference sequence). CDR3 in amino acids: CASSQSPGQIYSNQPQHF. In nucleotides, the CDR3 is TGTGCCAGCAGCCAAAGCCCGGGACAGATTTATAGCAATCAGCCCCAGCATTTT.

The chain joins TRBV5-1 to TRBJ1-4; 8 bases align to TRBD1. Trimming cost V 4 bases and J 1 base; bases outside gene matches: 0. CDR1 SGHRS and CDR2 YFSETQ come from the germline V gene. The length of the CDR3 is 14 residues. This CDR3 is CASSTGGTNEKLFF. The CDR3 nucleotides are TGCGCCAGCAGCACAGGGGGAACTAATGAAAAACTGTTTTTT.

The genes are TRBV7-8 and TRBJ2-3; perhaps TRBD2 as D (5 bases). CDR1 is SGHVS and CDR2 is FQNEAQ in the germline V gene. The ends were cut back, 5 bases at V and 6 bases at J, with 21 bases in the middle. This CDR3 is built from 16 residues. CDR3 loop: CASSPRTPSYGDTQYF. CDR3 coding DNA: TGTGCCAGCAGCCCGCGGACTCCTTCGTACGGGGATACGCAGTATTTT.

This CDR3 is CASSQEVTGISQPQHF. The CDR3 DNA reads as TGCGCCAGCAGCCAAGAGGTTACAGGGATAAGTCAGCCCCAGCATTTT. J is TRBJ1-5 and V is TRBV4-3, with D possibly matching TRBD1 (6 bases). The V end lost 0 bases, the J end lost 6 bases, and 15 bases lay between the germline ends. From germline, CDR1 is LGHNA and CDR2 YSLEER. The CDR3 consists of 16 residues.

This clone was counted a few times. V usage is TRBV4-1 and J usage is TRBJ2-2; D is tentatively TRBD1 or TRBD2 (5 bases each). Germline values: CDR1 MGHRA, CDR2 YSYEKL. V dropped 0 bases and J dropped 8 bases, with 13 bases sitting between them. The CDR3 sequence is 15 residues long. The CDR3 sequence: CASSQDHGAGGELFF. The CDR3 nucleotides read TGCGCCAGCAGCCAAGATCACGGGGCGGGTGGGGAGCTGTTTTTT.

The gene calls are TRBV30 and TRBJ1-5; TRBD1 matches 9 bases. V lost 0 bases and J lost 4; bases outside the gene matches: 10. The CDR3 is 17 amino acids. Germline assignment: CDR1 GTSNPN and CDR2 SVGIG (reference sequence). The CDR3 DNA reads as TGTGCCTGGAGTGTACGGGGGGGACAGGGACTAAATCAGCCCCAGCATTTT. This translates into CAWSVRGGQGLNQPQHF.

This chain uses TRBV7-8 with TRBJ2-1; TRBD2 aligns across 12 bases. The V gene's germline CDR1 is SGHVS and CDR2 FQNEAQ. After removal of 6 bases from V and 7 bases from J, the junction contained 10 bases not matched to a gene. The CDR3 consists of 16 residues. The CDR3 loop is CASSLVWTSGTNEQFF. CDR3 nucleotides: TGTGCCAGCAGTCTTGTTTGGACTAGCGGGACAAATGAGCAGTTCTTC. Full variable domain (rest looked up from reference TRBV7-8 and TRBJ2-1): GAGVSQSPRYKVAKRGQDVALRCDPISGHVSLFWYQQALGQGPEFLTYFQNEAQLDKSGLPSDRFFAERPEGSVSTLKIQRTQQEDSAVYLCASSLVWTSGTNEQFFGPGTRLTVL.

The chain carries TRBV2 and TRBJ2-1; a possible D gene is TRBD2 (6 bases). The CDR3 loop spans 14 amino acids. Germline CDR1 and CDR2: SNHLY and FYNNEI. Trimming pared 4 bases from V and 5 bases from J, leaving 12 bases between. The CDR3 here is CASSVLAFDNEQFF. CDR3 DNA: TGTGCCAGCAGTGTTCTAGCGTTCGACAATGAGCAGTTCTTC.

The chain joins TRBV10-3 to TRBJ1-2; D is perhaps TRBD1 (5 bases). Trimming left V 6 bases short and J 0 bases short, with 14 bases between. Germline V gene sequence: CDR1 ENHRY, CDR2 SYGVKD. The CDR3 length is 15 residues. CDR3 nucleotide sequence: TGTGCCATCAGCTCCCGCGGGACCGCTAACTATGGCTACACCTTC. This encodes CAISSRGTANYGYTF.

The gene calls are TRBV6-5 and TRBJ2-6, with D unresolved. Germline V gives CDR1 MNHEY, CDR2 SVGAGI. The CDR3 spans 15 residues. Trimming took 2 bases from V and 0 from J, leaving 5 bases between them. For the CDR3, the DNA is TGTGCCAGCAGTTACCTCAGCTCTGGGGCCAACGTCCTGACTTTC. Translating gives CASSYLSSGANVLTF.

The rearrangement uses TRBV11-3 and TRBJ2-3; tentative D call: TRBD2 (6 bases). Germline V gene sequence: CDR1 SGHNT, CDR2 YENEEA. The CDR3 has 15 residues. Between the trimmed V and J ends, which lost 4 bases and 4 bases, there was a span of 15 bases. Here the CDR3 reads CASSSTTLAPDTQYF. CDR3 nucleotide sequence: TGTGCCAGCAGCTCAACGACCCTAGCGCCAGATACGCAGTATTTT. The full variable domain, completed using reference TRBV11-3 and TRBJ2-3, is EAGVVQSPRYKIIEKKQPVAFWCNPISGHNTLYWYLQNLGQGPELLIRYENEEAVDDSQLPKDRFSAERLKGVDSTLKIQPAELGDSAVYLCASSSTTLAPDTQYFGPGTRLTVL.

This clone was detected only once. This chain's CDR3 is CASSQTGTGANVLTF. CDR3 nucleotides: TGTGCCAGCAGCCAAACAGGTACTGGGGCCAACGTCCTGACTTTC. The rearrangement links TRBV7-8 to TRBJ2-6; possibly TRBD1 for D (5 bases). The CDR3 loop spans 15 amino acids. Germline-derived CDR1 and CDR2 are SGHVS and FQNEAQ. Trimming stripped 5 bases from V and 2 bases from J, with 10 bases between. Looking up the rest from reference TRBV7-8 and TRBJ2-6 gives the full variable domain: GAGVSQSPRYKVAKRGQDVALRCDPISGHVSLFWYQQALGQGPEFLTYFQNEAQLDKSGLPSDRFFAERPEGSVSTLKIQRTQQEDSAVYLCASSQTGTGANVLTFGAGSRLTVL.

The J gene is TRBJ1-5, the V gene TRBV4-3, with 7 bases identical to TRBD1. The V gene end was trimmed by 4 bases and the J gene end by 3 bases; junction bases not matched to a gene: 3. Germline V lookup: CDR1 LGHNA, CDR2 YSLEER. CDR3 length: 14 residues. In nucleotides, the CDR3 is TGCGCCAGCAGCCCGGACAGGTTCAATCAGCCCCAGCATTTT. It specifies CASSPDRFNQPQHF.

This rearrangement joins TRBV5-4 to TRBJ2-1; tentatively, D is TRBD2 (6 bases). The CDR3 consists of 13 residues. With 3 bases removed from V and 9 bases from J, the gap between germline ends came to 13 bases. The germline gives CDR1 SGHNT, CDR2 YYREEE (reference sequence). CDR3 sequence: CASSSGPGGEQFF. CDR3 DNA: TGTGCCAGCAGCTCCGGGCCCGGGGGTGAGCAGTTCTTC.

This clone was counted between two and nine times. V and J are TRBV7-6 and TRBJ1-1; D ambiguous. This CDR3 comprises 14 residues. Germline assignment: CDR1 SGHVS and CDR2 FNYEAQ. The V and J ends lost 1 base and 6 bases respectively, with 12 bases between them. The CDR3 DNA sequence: TGTGCCAGCAGCTTAGACGGGTCGTCGTCTGAAGCTTTCTTT. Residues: CASSLDGSSSEAFF. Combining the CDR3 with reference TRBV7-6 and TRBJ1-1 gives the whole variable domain GAGVSQSPRYKVTKRGQDVALRCDPISGHVSLYWYRQALGQGPEFLTYFNYEAQQDKSGLPNDRFSAERPEGSISTLTIQRTEQRDSAMYRCASSLDGSSSEAFFGQGTRLTVV.

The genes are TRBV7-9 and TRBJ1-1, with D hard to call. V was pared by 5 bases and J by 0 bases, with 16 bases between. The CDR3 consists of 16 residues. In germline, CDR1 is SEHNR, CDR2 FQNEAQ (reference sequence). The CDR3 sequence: CASSPRGPGMNTEAFF. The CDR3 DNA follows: TGTGCCAGCAGCCCCCGCGGCCCGGGAATGAACACTGAAGCTTTCTTT.

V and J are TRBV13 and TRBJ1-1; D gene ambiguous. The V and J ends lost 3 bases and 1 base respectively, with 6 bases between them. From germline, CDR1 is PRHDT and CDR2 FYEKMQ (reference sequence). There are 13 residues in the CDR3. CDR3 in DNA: TGTGCCAGCAGCTTTACCCAGAACACTGAAGCTTTCTTT. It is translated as CASSFTQNTEAFF.

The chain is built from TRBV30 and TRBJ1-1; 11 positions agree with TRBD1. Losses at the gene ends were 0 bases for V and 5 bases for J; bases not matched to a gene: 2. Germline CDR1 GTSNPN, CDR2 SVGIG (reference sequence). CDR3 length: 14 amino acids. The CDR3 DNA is TGTGCCTGGAGTGTGGGACAGGGGGAGACTGAAGCTTTCTTT. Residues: CAWSVGQGETEAFF.

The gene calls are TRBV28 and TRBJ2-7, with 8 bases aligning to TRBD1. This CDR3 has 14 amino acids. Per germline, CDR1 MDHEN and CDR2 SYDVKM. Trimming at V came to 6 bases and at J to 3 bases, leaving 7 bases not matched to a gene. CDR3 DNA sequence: TGTGCCAGCAGCAACAGGGGGATCCTCTACGAGCAGTACTTC. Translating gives CASSNRGILYEQYF.

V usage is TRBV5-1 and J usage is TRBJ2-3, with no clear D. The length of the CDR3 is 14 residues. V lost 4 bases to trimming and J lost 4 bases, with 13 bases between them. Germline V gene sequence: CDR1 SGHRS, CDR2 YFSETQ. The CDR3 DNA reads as TGCGCCAGCAGCCTTCGGCCTCCCCCAGATACGCAGTATTTT. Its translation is CASSLRPPPDTQYF.

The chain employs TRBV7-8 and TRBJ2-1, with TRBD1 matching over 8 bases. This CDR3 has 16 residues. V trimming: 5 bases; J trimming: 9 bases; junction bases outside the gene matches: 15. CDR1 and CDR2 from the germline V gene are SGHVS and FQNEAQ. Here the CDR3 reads CASSPLNFRGQGEQFF. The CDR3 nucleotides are TGTGCCAGCAGCCCCTTAAATTTCAGGGGGCAGGGTGAGCAGTTCTTC. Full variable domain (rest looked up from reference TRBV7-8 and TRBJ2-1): GAGVSQSPRYKVAKRGQDVALRCDPISGHVSLFWYQQALGQGPEFLTYFQNEAQLDKSGLPSDRFFAERPEGSVSTLKIQRTQQEDSAVYLCASSPLNFRGQGEQFFGPGTRLTVL.

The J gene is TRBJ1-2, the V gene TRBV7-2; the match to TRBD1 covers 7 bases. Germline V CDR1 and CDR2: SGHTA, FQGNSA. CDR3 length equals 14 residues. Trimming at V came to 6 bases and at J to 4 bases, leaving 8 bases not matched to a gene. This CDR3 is CASRPGTDFYGYTF. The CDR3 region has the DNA TGTGCCAGCAGGCCCGGGACAGACTTCTATGGCTACACCTTC.